The clone carrying this T cell receptor beta chain was seen only a few times. This specimen belongs to a study of regulatory T cells in long-lasting Graves disease. The time point denotes: newly diagnosed GD, antithyroid drugs for less than 3 months. Extracted PBMC RNA gave rise to the TCR library. American Thyroid Association guidelines served as the basis for diagnosing Graves' disease. The authors built TCR beta libraries using iRepertoire HTBI primers and Arm-PCR of CDR3 regions. TCRdb used MiXCR to reprocess the multiplex PCR reads, holding one entry per CDR3 protein. The data show some 250,000 distinct CDR3 sequences, about 17% seen once. These data also formed part of another study, on T cells in Graves' hyperthyroidism and ophthalmopathy.

Sequencing was performed on peripheral blood mononuclear cells (PBMCs), taken at new diagnosis, from a patient treated with antithyroid drugs. The source is a woman between 25 and 40 years old with Graves disease.

The CDR3: CASSPRTSGREETQYF. The DNA for the CDR3 is TGTGCCAGCAGCCCGCGGACTAGCGGGCGGGAAGAGACCCAGTACTTC. The chain uses TRBV3-1 and TRBJ2-5; 11 bases align to TRBD2. V shed 4 bases, J shed 3 bases, and the junction held 7 bases outside the gene matches. Germline values: CDR1 LGHDT, CDR2 YNNKEL (reference sequence). CDR3 length: 16 amino acids.